Listed below are T cell receptor beta chains from one sample, sequenced in a study of graft-versus-host responses after intestinal transplantation. Clones were sequenced by immunoSEQ multiplex PCR, and TCRdb holds only the in-frame ones, with some missing. The sample carries 120,000 or so clones, 85% to 95% recorded once. No antigen has been assigned to these receptors. The sample in question was unstimulated CD8+ T cells sorted from spleen or lymph node cells, obtained before intestinal transplant. All receptors derive from a human donor who received an intestinal transplant. CDR3s include the opening cysteine and the closing phenylalanine or tryptophan. D genes are given only for firm matches. Only part of the rows carry a size: once, few, many, or a class if the clone is expanded.

.,TRBD2,TRBV27,TRBJ2-7,TGTGCCAGCTCCTGGGGGACTAGCGGGTCCTACGAGCAGTACTTC,CASSWGTSGSYEQYF
.,TRBD1,TRBV27,TRBJ2-4,TGTGCCAGCAGTTCAGACATCGGGACAGAGCGAAACATTCAGTACTTC,CASSSDIGTERNIQYF
.,.,TRBV27,TRBJ1-1,TGTGCCAGCAGTTTATCTGGCGGTTTGAACACTGAAGCTTTCTTT,CASSLSGGLNTEAFF
.,.,TRBV15,TRBJ1-2,TGTGCCACCAGCAGCGCAAGGACGGAACTATATGGCTACACCTTC,CATSSARTELYGYTF
.,.,TRBV9,TRBJ2-3,TGTGCCAGCAGCGTATATGGGTTTTCAGATACGCAGTATTTT,CASSVYGFSDTQYF
.,.,TRBV7-7,TRBJ2-4,TGTGCTAGCAGCTTAGCGATAATGGCAACCCAGAGCAACATTCAGTACTTC,CASSLAIMATQSNIQYF
.,.,TRBV7-2,TRBJ2-1,TGTGCCAGCAGCTTCGAAAGAGGTAACAATGAGCAGTTCTTC,CASSFERGNNEQFF
.,.,TRBV6-1,TRBJ2-2,TGTGCCAGCAGTGAACATAGGAGCACCGGGGAGCTGTTTTTT,CASSEHRSTGELFF
few,TRBD2,TRBV19,TRBJ2-7,TGTGCCAGTAGTGCCAGCGGCGGGGGGATATACGAGCAGTACTTC,CASSASGGGIYEQYF
.,TRBD2,TRBV6-1,TRBJ2-3,TGTGCCAGCATCTGGCTAGCGGGAGCAGATACGCAGTATTTT,CASIWLAGADTQYF
.,.,TRBV20-1,TRBJ1-5,TGCAGTGCTATGTGGCAGGTGGAGCATTTT,CSAMWQVEHF
.,.,TRBV7-8,TRBJ2-7,TGTGCCAGCAGCTGGGGGTTGGACTACGAGCAGTACTTC,CASSWGLDYEQYF
.,.,TRBV5-6,TRBJ2-7,TGTGCCAGCAGCTTTCAAGTATACGAGCAGTACTTC,CASSFQVYEQYF
.,.,TRBV27,TRBJ2-1,TGTGCCAGCAGTTCACAGCTGAACTCCTACAATGAGCAGTTCTTC,CASSSQLNSYNEQFF
.,TRBD2,TRBV5-5,TRBJ2-1,TGTGCCAGCAGCCTCAGACTAGCGGGTTCGTACAATGAGCAGTTCTTC,CASSLRLAGSYNEQFF
.,.,TRBV14,TRBJ1-1,TGTGCCAGCAGCCAAGAGGGTAGGGTTCGGTCAGCTTTCTTT,CASSQEGRVRSAFF
.,.,TRBV28,TRBJ2-3,TGTGCCAGCAGTTTTGGTGGGACCAGTGAAGATACGCAGTATTTT,CASSFGGTSEDTQYF